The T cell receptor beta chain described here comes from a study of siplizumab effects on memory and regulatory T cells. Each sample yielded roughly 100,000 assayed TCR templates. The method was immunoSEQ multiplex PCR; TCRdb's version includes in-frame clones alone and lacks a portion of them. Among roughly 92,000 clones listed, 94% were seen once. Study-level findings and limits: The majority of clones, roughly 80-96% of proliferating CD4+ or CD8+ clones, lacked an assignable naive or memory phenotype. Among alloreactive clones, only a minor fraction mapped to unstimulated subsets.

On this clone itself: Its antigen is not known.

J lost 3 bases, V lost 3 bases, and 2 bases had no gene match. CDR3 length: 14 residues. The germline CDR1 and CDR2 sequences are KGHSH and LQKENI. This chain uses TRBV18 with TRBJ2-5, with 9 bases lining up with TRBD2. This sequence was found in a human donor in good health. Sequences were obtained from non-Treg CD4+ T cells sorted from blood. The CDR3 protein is CASSPGLAEETQYF. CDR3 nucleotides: TGTGCCAGCTCACCGGGACTAGCCGAAGAGACCCAGTACTTC.